Listed below are T cell receptor beta chains from one sample, sequenced in a study of blood T cell repertoires in COVID-19. Assay used: immunoSEQ multiplex PCR; TCRdb lists only in-frame clones, some missing. This table has 150,000 to 200,000 clones, approximately 92% appearing once. The sample comprised peripheral blood. All receptors come from a woman between 45 and 65 years old with acute or convalescent COVID-19. Both conserved end residues are part of each CDR3. Fields, in order: D gene, J gene, V gene, clone size, CDR3 protein, CDR3 DNA. A D gene is named only where the DNA matches it firmly. Clone size, where shown, is once, few, many, or a class for clones that have expanded.

D: NA; J: TRBJ1-1; V: TRBV7-9; size: once; CDR3: CASSVNTEAFF; DNA: TGTGCCAGCAGTGTAAACACTGAAGCTTTCTTT
D: NA; J: TRBJ2-5; V: TRBV19; size: NA; CDR3: CASSIRGETQYF; DNA: TGTGCCAGTAGTATCCGCGGGGAGACCCAGTACTTC
D: TRBD2; J: TRBJ2-1; V: TRBV7-9; size: NA; CDR3: CASSPPGGSTYNEQFF; DNA: TGTGCCAGCAGCCCGCCGGGCGGGAGTACCTACAATGAGCAGTTCTTC
D: NA; J: TRBJ1-6; V: TRBV28; size: NA; CDR3: CASSRPGVSPF; DNA: TGTGCCAGCAGCCGTCCGGGGGTTTCCCCATTT
D: TRBD1; J: TRBJ1-2; V: TRBV9; size: NA; CDR3: CASSAKSGTGTPNYGYTF; DNA: TGTGCCAGCAGTGCAAAATCCGGGACAGGGACTCCGAACTATGGCTACACCTTC
D: NA; J: TRBJ2-7; V: TRBV19; size: NA; CDR3: CASSQDPSYEQYF; DNA: TGTGCCAGTAGTCAGGATCCGTCCTACGAGCAGTACTTC
D: TRBD1; J: TRBJ1-1; V: TRBV19; size: NA; CDR3: CASRFRDSQAFF; DNA: TGTGCCAGTAGGTTCCGGGACAGTCAAGCTTTCTTT
D: NA; J: TRBJ1-5; V: TRBV21-1; size: NA; CDR3: CASSRRNRSNQPQHF; DNA: TGTGCCAGCAGCAGAAGAAACAGGTCGAATCAGCCCCAGCATTTT
D: NA; J: TRBJ2-1; V: TRBV11-2; size: few; CDR3: CASSRRDEQFF; DNA: TGTGCCAGCAGCCGGAGGGACGAGCAGTTCTTC
D: TRBD1; J: TRBJ2-7; V: TRBV18; size: NA; CDR3: CASSPTGGYEQYF; DNA: TGTGCCAGCTCCCCTACAGGGGGCTACGAGCAGTACTTC
D: NA; J: TRBJ2-2; V: TRBV11-3; size: NA; CDR3: CASSLGGVRTGELFF; DNA: TGTGCCAGCAGCTTGGGCGGGGTACGCACCGGGGAGCTGTTTTTT
D: NA; J: TRBJ1-5; V: TRBV10-1; size: NA; CDR3: CATPTPPVSNQPQHF; DNA: TGCGCCACCCCGACTCCACCCGTGAGCAATCAGCCCCAGCATTTT
D: NA; J: TRBJ2-3; V: TRBV3-1/TRBV3-2; size: NA; CDR3: CASSLRVPFGDTQYF; DNA: TGTGCCAGCAGCCTCAGGGTGCCATTCGGAGATACGCAGTATTTT
D: NA; J: TRBJ1-1; V: TRBV2; size: NA; CDR3: CASSVSVAGGTEAFF; DNA: TGTGCCAGCAGTGTCTCGGTAGCGGGGGGCACTGAAGCTTTCTTT
D: NA; J: TRBJ2-5; V: TRBV7-9; size: few; CDR3: CASSLYGLQETQYF; DNA: TGTGCCAGCAGCTTATACGGACTCCAAGAGACCCAGTACTTC
D: TRBD1; J: TRBJ1-2; V: TRBV4-1; size: NA; CDR3: CASSPFGTGNYGYTF; DNA: TGCGCCAGCAGCCCGTTCGGGACAGGCAACTATGGCTACACCTTC
D: NA; J: TRBJ1-1; V: TRBV25-1; size: NA; CDR3: CASSGTASEAFF; DNA: TGTGCCAGCAGTGGGACAGCATCTGAAGCTTTCTTT
D: NA; J: TRBJ1-6; V: TRBV30; size: NA; CDR3: CAWETGRNSPLHF; DNA: TGTGCCTGGGAAACTGGGAGGAATTCACCCCTCCACTTT
D: TRBD1; J: TRBJ2-5; V: TRBV5-1; size: NA; CDR3: CASSLVSTGGGETQYF; DNA: TGCGCCAGCAGCTTGGTATCGACAGGGGGCGGAGAGACCCAGTACTTC
D: NA; J: TRBJ1-1; V: TRBV7-2; size: NA; CDR3: CASSSPDSRMNTEAFF; DNA: TGTGCCAGCAGCTCCCCGGACAGCCGAATGAACACTGAAGCTTTCTTT
D: TRBD1; J: TRBJ1-2; V: TRBV18; size: NA; CDR3: CASSPPGTGLNYGYTF; DNA: TGTGCCAGCTCACCACCCGGGACAGGGCTAAACTATGGCTACACCTTC
D: TRBD2; J: TRBJ2-5; V: TRBV12-3/TRBV12-4; size: NA; CDR3: CASLPLGEGTQYF; DNA: TGTGCCAGTCTGCCCCTGGGGGAGGGGACCCAGTACTTC
D: NA; J: TRBJ2-5; V: TRBV2; size: NA; CDR3: CASGEQGEGVQETQYF; DNA: TGTGCCAGCGGCGAACAGGGGGAGGGGGTCCAAGAGACCCAGTACTTC
D: NA; J: TRBJ2-7; V: TRBV30; size: NA; CDR3: CAWATVPIYEQYF; DNA: TGTGCCTGGGCTACAGTGCCGATCTACGAGCAGTACTTC
D: TRBD1; J: TRBJ1-2; V: TRBV15; size: NA; CDR3: CATSRDVPGQGGGYTF; DNA: TGTGCCACCAGCAGAGATGTCCCGGGACAGGGGGGTGGCTACACCTTC
D: TRBD1; J: TRBJ1-5; V: TRBV24-1; size: NA; CDR3: CATSDSSDRAYQPQHF; DNA: TGTGCCACCAGTGATTCCAGCGACAGGGCATATCAGCCCCAGCATTTT
D: NA; J: TRBJ2-2; V: TRBV4-3; size: NA; CDR3: CASSQGLANTGELFF; DNA: TGCGCCAGCAGCCAAGGACTAGCGAACACCGGGGAGCTGTTTTTT
D: NA; J: TRBJ2-7; V: TRBV6-5; size: NA; CDR3: CASSGRQDYEQYF; DNA: TGTGCCAGCAGCGGAAGACAGGACTACGAGCAGTACTTC
D: TRBD1; J: TRBJ1-5; V: TRBV19; size: few; CDR3: CASSYNRGSNQPQHF; DNA: TGTGCCAGTAGTTATAACAGGGGAAGCAATCAGCCCCAGCATTTT
D: NA; J: TRBJ2-1; V: TRBV5-1; size: NA; CDR3: CASSWTQGHSYNEQFF; DNA: TGCGCCAGCAGCTGGACCCAGGGGCACTCCTACAATGAGCAGTTCTTC
D: TRBD1; J: TRBJ1-3; V: TRBV10-1; size: NA; CDR3: CASSEFQGAYGNTIYF; DNA: TGCGCCAGCAGTGAGTTCCAGGGGGCCTATGGAAACACCATATATTTT
D: NA; J: TRBJ2-7; V: TRBV28; size: NA; CDR3: CASSLFSFTGLYEQYF; DNA: TGTGCCAGCAGTTTATTTTCCTTTACAGGGCTTTACGAGCAGTACTTC
D: NA; J: TRBJ1-5; V: TRBV18; size: NA; CDR3: CASSPQQGNQPQHF; DNA: TGTGCCAGCTCACCACAACAGGGAAATCAGCCCCAGCATTTT
D: TRBD1; J: TRBJ1-2; V: TRBV14; size: NA; CDR3: CASSPTPGQGHGYTF; DNA: TGTGCCAGCAGTCCCACACCGGGACAGGGGCATGGCTACACCTTC
D: NA; J: TRBJ1-6; V: TRBV4-1; size: NA; CDR3: CASSQDPSSPLHF; DNA: TGCGCCAGCAGCCAAGATCCCAGTTCACCCCTCCACTTT
D: TRBD2; J: TRBJ2-1; V: TRBV9; size: NA; CDR3: CASSGASGKSSYNEQFF; DNA: TGTGCCAGCAGCGGGGCTAGCGGGAAGAGCTCCTACAATGAGCAGTTCTTC
D: TRBD2; J: TRBJ2-7; V: TRBV10-3; size: NA; CDR3: CATQGRREGGEQYF; DNA: TGTGCCACCCAGGGTCGGCGGGAGGGGGGCGAGCAGTACTTC
D: TRBD1; J: TRBJ1-6; V: TRBV4-3; size: NA; CDR3: CASSQRGTGNSPLHF; DNA: TGCGCCAGCAGCCAACGCGGGACAGGGAATTCACCCCTCCACTTT
D: TRBD1; J: TRBJ1-4; V: TRBV19; size: NA; CDR3: CASSPDLPRDRELFF; DNA: TGTGCCAGTAGTCCCGATCTCCCCCGGGACAGGGAACTGTTTTTT
D: NA; J: TRBJ2-1; V: TRBV10-2; size: few; CDR3: CASSRKLDRRIGPSGLYNEQFF; DNA: TGCGCCAGCAGCCGAAAACTTGACAGACGGATTGGCCCAAGCGGGTTATACAATGAGCAGTTCTTC
D: NA; J: TRBJ2-7; V: TRBV7-9; size: NA; CDR3: CASSYSGMRAGEQYF; DNA: TGTGCCAGCAGCTACTCCGGAATGAGGGCGGGCGAGCAGTACTTC
D: NA; J: TRBJ1-1; V: TRBV10-3; size: NA; CDR3: CAISDRVRASTEAFF; DNA: TGTGCCATCAGTGACAGGGTTAGGGCGAGCACTGAAGCTTTCTTT
D: NA; J: TRBJ2-1; V: TRBV19; size: NA; CDR3: CASSLAILSSYNEQFF; DNA: TGTGCCAGTAGTCTCGCGATCCTGAGCTCCTACAATGAGCAGTTCTTC
D: TRBD1; J: TRBJ2-7; V: TRBV20-1; size: NA; CDR3: CSARTGGEQYF; DNA: TGCAGTGCTAGAACAGGGGGCGAGCAGTACTTC
D: TRBD1; J: TRBJ2-7; V: TRBV9; size: NA; CDR3: CASGQGDSYEQYF; DNA: TGTGCCAGTGGACAGGGGGACTCCTACGAGCAGTACTTC
D: TRBD1; J: TRBJ2-7; V: TRBV11-2; size: NA; CDR3: CASSLGQPPGEQYF; DNA: TGTGCCAGCAGCTTGGGACAGCCCCCAGGGGAGCAGTACTTC
D: NA; J: TRBJ2-3; V: TRBV21-1; size: NA; CDR3: CASSKEERLAGVTSTDTQYF; DNA: TGTGCCAGCAGCAAAGAAGAGCGGCTAGCGGGAGTGACTAGCACAGATACGCAGTATTTT
D: NA; J: TRBJ2-3; V: TRBV2; size: NA; CDR3: CASSYGSTDTQYF; DNA: TGTGCCAGCAGCTATGGTAGCACAGATACGCAGTATTTT
D: NA; J: TRBJ1-1; V: TRBV29-1; size: NA; CDR3: CSVETDGGTEAFF; DNA: TGCAGCGTGGAGACAGACGGGGGCACTGAAGCTTTCTTT
D: TRBD1; J: TRBJ1-1; V: TRBV5-4; size: NA; CDR3: CASSLDTGGASGQVTEAFF; DNA: TGTGCCAGCAGCTTGGATACAGGGGGCGCTTCCGGACAGGTCACTGAAGCTTTCTTT
D: TRBD1; J: TRBJ1-5; V: TRBV7-9; size: few; CDR3: CASSGDSWSPQHF; DNA: TGTGCCAGCAGCGGGGACAGTTGGTCGCCCCAGCATTTT
D: NA; J: TRBJ2-1; V: TRBV4-3; size: NA; CDR3: CASSPKGWGDVLDEQFF; DNA: TGCGCCAGCAGCCCCAAGGGCTGGGGAGACGTTTTGGATGAGCAGTTCTTC